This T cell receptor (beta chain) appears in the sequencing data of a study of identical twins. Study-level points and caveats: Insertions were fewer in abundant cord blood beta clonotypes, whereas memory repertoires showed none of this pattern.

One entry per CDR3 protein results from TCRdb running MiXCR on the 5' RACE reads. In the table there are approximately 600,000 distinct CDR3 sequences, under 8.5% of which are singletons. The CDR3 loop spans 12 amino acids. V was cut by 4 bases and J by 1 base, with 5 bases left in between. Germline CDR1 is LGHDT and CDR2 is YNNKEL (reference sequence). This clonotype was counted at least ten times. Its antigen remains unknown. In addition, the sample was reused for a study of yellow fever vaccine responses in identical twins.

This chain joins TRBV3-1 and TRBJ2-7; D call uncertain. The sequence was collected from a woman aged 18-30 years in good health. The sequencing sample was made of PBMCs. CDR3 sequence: CASSLQSYEQYF. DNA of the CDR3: TGTGCCAGCAGCCTTCAATCCTACGAGCAGTACTTC.